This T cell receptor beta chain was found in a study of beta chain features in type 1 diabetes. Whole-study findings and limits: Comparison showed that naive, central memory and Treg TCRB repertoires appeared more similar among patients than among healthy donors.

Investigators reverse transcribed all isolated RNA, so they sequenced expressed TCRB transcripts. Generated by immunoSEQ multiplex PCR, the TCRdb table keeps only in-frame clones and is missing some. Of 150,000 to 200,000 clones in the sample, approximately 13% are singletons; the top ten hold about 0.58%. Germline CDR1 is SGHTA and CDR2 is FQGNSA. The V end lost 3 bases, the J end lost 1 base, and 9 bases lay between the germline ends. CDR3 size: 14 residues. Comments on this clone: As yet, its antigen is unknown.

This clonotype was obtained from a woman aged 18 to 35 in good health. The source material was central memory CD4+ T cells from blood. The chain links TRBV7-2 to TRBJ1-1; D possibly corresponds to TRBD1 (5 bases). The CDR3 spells CASSFMGGNTEAFF. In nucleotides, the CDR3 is TGTGCCAGCAGCTTCATGGGGGGGAACACTGAAGCTTTCTTT.